The 5 T cell receptor beta chains in this list originate from one sample, sequenced in a study of blood T cell repertoires in COVID-19. Profiling relied on immunoSEQ multiplex PCR, and the TCRdb table lists in-frame clones only, not all of them. The profile covers 88,000 or so clones, with roughly 80% appearing a single time and nearly 25% taken by the ten largest. The sample comprised peripheral blood. The receptors come from a human donor in a cohort sampled during active COVID-19.

V usage is TRBV20-1 and J usage is TRBJ2-7, with TRBD2 identical over 9 bases. With V trimmed by 3 bases and J by 5 bases, 11 bases remained unmatched. The CDR3 extends over 15 amino acids. Germline loops: CDR1 DFQATT, CDR2 SNEGSKA (reference sequence). CDR3 residues: CSASRLSGRTDEQYF. As DNA, the CDR3 is TGCAGTGCTAGTCGTCTCAGCGGGAGGACTGACGAGCAGTACTTC.

This chain links TRBV11-2 with TRBJ2-1; TRBD2 agrees at 9 bases. V was pared by 5 bases and J by 6 bases, with 5 bases of the junction left unmatched. Germline lookup yields CDR1 SGHAT and CDR2 FQNNGV. This CDR3 is 14 amino acids long. CDR3: CASSLGLAGNEQFF. CDR3 in DNA: TGTGCCAGCAGCCTGGGACTAGCTGGCAATGAGCAGTTCTTC.

The chain links TRBV7-8 to TRBJ2-3; tentative D call: TRBD2 (6 bases). CDR3 length: 15 amino acids. V was clipped by 5 bases and J by 4 bases, with 16 bases between them. Looked up from germline, CDR1 is SGHVS and CDR2 is FQNEAQ. CDR3 nucleotides: TGTGCCAGCAGCCCTCTAGCGCGAAGATCAGATACGCAGTATTTT. It encodes CASSPLARRSDTQYF.

The V call is TRBV7-2, the J call TRBJ1-1, with unresolved D. Germline CDR1 reads SGHTA; CDR2 reads FQGNSA. The V gene lost 5 bases and the J gene lost 5 bases, with 12 bases spanning the gap. This CDR3 has 13 residues. The chain's CDR3 is CASSVGERTEAFF. The DNA of the CDR3 is TGTGCCAGCAGCGTCGGGGAACGAACTGAAGCTTTCTTT.

V and J are TRBV10-1 and TRBJ2-1; tentative D call: TRBD2 (5 bases). V was trimmed by 2 bases and J by 13 bases, leaving 18 bases between them. This CDR3 has 14 residues. Germline V CDR1 and CDR2: WNHNN, SYGVQD (reference sequence). CDR3 residues: CASSEARARATQFF. For the CDR3, the DNA is TGCGCCAGCAGTGAGGCTAGGGCGAGGGCTACTCAGTTCTTC.